The entry below gives a single T cell receptor beta chain sequence along with its context. What it binds is not known. The diagnoses drew upon clinical symptoms, serum thyroxine and TRAb, thyroid ultrasound and orbital computed tomography. The sample belongs to a study of T cells in Graves' hyperthyroidism and ophthalmopathy. Study observations and caveats: Ophthalmopathy stood apart from stable hyperthyroidism in a 13 V-J model. Most thyroid clonotypes expanded above 0.001 appeared in blood too.

Using RNA transcripts as the source, TCR beta CDR3 regions were amplified. A first-round RT-PCR of the TCR CDR3 used the HTBI primer set. TCRdb passed the multiplex PCR reads through MiXCR, listing each CDR3 protein once. The profile covers roughly 500,000 distinct CDR3 sequences, with around 22% appearing a single time and around 11% taken by the ten largest. This CDR3 spans 17 amino acids. Germline V gene data show CDR1 as SGHAT and CDR2 as FQNNGV. V gave up 1 base and J gave up 5 bases; unmatched junction bases: 7. The TCR comes from a woman between 25 and 40 years old with Graves' ophthalmopathy. The chain employs TRBV11-2 and TRBJ2-6, with 8 nucleotides matching TRBD1. Input material: blood. For the CDR3, the DNA is TGTGCCAGCAGCTTAGGGACAGGGCGCGAGAGGGCCAACGTCCTGACTTTC. It encodes CASSLGTGRERANVLTF.